These T cell receptor beta chains were read from a single sample in a study of cytotoxic CD8 clonotypes in ibrutinib-treated CLL. TCRdb's table, derived via immunoSEQ multiplex PCR, lists solely in-frame clones and lacks some. The sample holds more than 200,000 clones, less than 75% seen once. Sequenced material: PBMCs, taken after 24 months of ibrutinib treatment. The receptors shown here come from a human donor with chronic lymphocytic leukemia. CDR3s include the opening cysteine and the closing phenylalanine or tryptophan. The order of the fields is clone size, V gene, D gene, J gene, CDR3 DNA, CDR3 protein. The D gene is left open where the match is weak. Clone size is shown for a subset of rows, as once, few, many or a class of expanded clone.

NA	TRBV9	TRBD1	TRBJ2-5	TGTGCCAGCAGCGTAGGTAGGGGGCAATTCAAGACCCAGTACTTC	CASSVGRGQFKTQYF
NA	TRBV29-1	NA	TRBJ2-6	TGCAGCGTTGAAACTGGGGGCTCTGGGGCCAACGTCCTGACTTTC	CSVETGGSGANVLTF
once	TRBV29-1	NA	TRBJ1-1	TGCAGCGTTTCAGGGAGGATGAACACTGAAGCTTTCTTT	CSVSGRMNTEAFF
NA	TRBV2	TRBD1	TRBJ2-7	TGTGCCAGCAGTCGAACAGGGGGCATAGGGTACGAGCAGTACTTC	CASSRTGGIGYEQYF
NA	TRBV6-6	TRBD1	TRBJ2-4	TGTGCCAGCAGTTTGGACAGGAACAAGTACTTC	CASSLDRNKYF
NA	TRBV30	NA	TRBJ2-1	TGTGCCGGGACCGATTACAATGAGCAGTTCTTC	CAGTDYNEQFF
NA	TRBV7-9	NA	TRBJ2-3	TGTGCCAGCAGCTTCCCTCGAGGGGGGGATACGCAGTATTTT	CASSFPRGGDTQYF
NA	TRBV5-1	NA	TRBJ2-2	TGCGCCAGCAGCTCAGATCCGAACACCGGGGAGCTGTTTTTT	CASSSDPNTGELFF
NA	TRBV29-1	NA	TRBJ2-5	TGCAGCGTTACCAGGACAGACCAAGAGACCCAGTACTTC	CSVTRTDQETQYF
NA	TRBV28	TRBD2	TRBJ2-1	TGTGCCAGCAGGAGCGGGAGTTATAAATTGGACAATGAGCAGTTCTTC	CASRSGSYKLDNEQFF
NA	TRBV18	NA	TRBJ1-4	TGTGCCAGCTCACCCCAAGAGGGTGCAACTAATGAAAAACTGTTTTTT	CASSPQEGATNEKLFF
NA	TRBV4-1	NA	TRBJ2-6	TGCGCCAGCAGCCAAGGGTCCGGGCTGGGGGCCAACGTCCTGACTTTC	CASSQGSGLGANVLTF
few	TRBV27	NA	TRBJ2-5	TGTGCCAGCAGCCTGACGGGGGTTGAGACCCAGTACTTC	CASSLTGVETQYF
NA	TRBV9	NA	TRBJ2-5	TGTGCCAGCAGCGACTGGGGAGAGGAGACCCAGTACTTC	CASSDWGEETQYF
few	TRBV7-7	NA	TRBJ1-5	TGTGCTAGCAGCTTAGCGATGGATCAGCCCCAGCATTTT	CASSLAMDQPQHF
NA	TRBV28	TRBD2	TRBJ2-7	TGTGCCAGCAGCGAGACTAGCGGGATTCTTTACGAGCAGTACTTC	CASSETSGILYEQYF
NA	TRBV9	TRBD2	TRBJ2-2	TGTGCCAGCAGCGTTAAGCGGGAGGTCGGGGAGCTGTTTTTT	CASSVKREVGELFF
NA	TRBV11-1	TRBD1	TRBJ2-7	TGTGCCAGCAAACAGGGGCGGACGCAGTACTTC	CASKQGRTQYF
NA	TRBV2	TRBD2	TRBJ2-1	TGTGCCAGCGGCAGACTAGCGGGATTAGACAATGAGCAGTTCTTC	CASGRLAGLDNEQFF
NA	TRBV5-1	NA	TRBJ1-5	TGCGTGGGTCCGGAGGGGAGAGGTAGCAATCAGCCCCAGCATTTT	CVGPEGRGSNQPQHF
many	TRBV28	NA	TRBJ1-5	TGTGCCAGCAGGTCCCGGGTGGGAGGTAGCAATCAGCCCCAGCATTTT	CASRSRVGGSNQPQHF
NA	TRBV28	NA	TRBJ2-1	TGTGCCAGCAGTACCGGGGCAGTCAATGAGCAGTTCTTC	CASSTGAVNEQFF
NA	TRBV19	NA	TRBJ2-1	TGTGCCAGTAGTATCAGGGCGAATGAGCAGTTCTTC	CASSIRANEQFF
NA	TRBV28	NA	TRBJ2-7	TGTGCCAGCAGCTCAATAAGGGACGGGACCTGGAACTCCTACGAGCAGTACTTC	CASSSIRDGTWNSYEQYF
NA	TRBV19	TRBD2	TRBJ2-1	TGTGCCAGTAGTATTCCGACTAGCGGGAACAATGAGCAGTTCTTC	CASSIPTSGNNEQFF
NA	TRBV28	NA	TRBJ1-3	TGTGCCAGCAGTTCGCTGACGGACGGTCTCTCTGGAAACACCATATATTTT	CASSSLTDGLSGNTIYF
NA	TRBV25-1	NA	TRBJ2-3	TGTGCCAGCAGTGGAGGGGGGGACTCTAGCACAGATACGCAGTATTTT	CASSGGGDSSTDTQYF
NA	TRBV4-1	NA	TRBJ2-1	TGCGCCAGCAGCCAAGATGCTTTGGAAGGGTATGAGCAGTTCTTC	CASSQDALEGYEQFF
NA	TRBV2	TRBD2	TRBJ2-1	TGTGCCAGCTTCGGGGTAGCGGGATACAATGAGCAGTTCTTC	CASFGVAGYNEQFF
NA	TRBV28	TRBD1	TRBJ1-2	TGTGCCAGCACCTCCGGACAGGGCAGCTATGGCTACACCTTC	CASTSGQGSYGYTF
NA	TRBV2	NA	TRBJ1-1	TGTGCCAGCAGCCCACAGGGTTTGGGTATCTCTGAAGCTTTCTTT	CASSPQGLGISEAFF
once	TRBV9	NA	TRBJ2-7	TGTGCCAGCAGCCCGGAGGGGAGCGGAGTGGGGTACGAGCAGTACTTC	CASSPEGSGVGYEQYF
NA	TRBV5-1	NA	TRBJ1-2	TGCGCCAGCAGCTTGGCCGATCCCAGGACAGACGCTCATGGCTACACCTTC	CASSLADPRTDAHGYTF
NA	TRBV9	TRBD2	TRBJ2-3	TGTGCCAGCAGCGTAACCTCTAGCGGGAGTTACGCAGATACGCAGTATTTT	CASSVTSSGSYADTQYF
NA	TRBV19	NA	TRBJ1-5	TGTGCCAGTAGTGGCGGGGCGGGGGGGCAGCCCCAGCATTTT	CASSGGAGGQPQHF
few	TRBV9	NA	TRBJ2-7	TGTGCCAGCAGTAAGGGAGACTACGAGCAGTACTTC	CASSKGDYEQYF
NA	TRBV28	NA	TRBJ1-5	TGTGCCAGCAGCCCCGGGCCGCAGAGTAGCAATCAGCCCCAGCATTTT	CASSPGPQSSNQPQHF
NA	TRBV4-3	TRBD2	TRBJ2-7	TGCGCCAGCAGCCTCGAAACCGGGACTAGCGGGAGGGCCTACGAGCAGTACTTC	CASSLETGTSGRAYEQYF
NA	TRBV19	TRBD1	TRBJ1-5	TGTGCCAGTAGCACAGGGGGAAAAAGCAATCAGCCCCAGCATTTT	CASSTGGKSNQPQHF
few	TRBV11-3	NA	TRBJ1-1	TGTGCCAGCAGCTTGGGTGAGAAGACTGAAGCTTTCTTT	CASSLGEKTEAFF
NA	TRBV6-5	NA	TRBJ1-1	TGTGCCAGCAGTAACCTGGGACAAATGAACACTGAAGCTTTCTTT	CASSNLGQMNTEAFF
NA	TRBV6-5	NA	TRBJ2-1	TGTGCCAGCACTGGTTCAGCGGGTCCCTACAATGAGCAGTTCTTC	CASTGSAGPYNEQFF
NA	TRBV25-1	TRBD1	TRBJ2-2	TGTGCCAGCAGTCCCGGGACAGGGGAGGTCGGGGAGCTGTTTTTT	CASSPGTGEVGELFF
NA	TRBV30	TRBD1	TRBJ2-1	TGTGCCTGGAGTCCACCGGACAGGGTCGAAGGCGAGCAGTTCTTC	CAWSPPDRVEGEQFF
NA	TRBV9	NA	TRBJ1-4	TGTGCCAGCAGCTCTCCGGCTGGCAATGAGGAAAAACTGTTTTTT	CASSSPAGNEEKLFF
NA	TRBV7-8	TRBD2	TRBJ2-5	TGTGCCAGCAGCCCCCGGGGGAGCGGGGGAATAGAGTGGACCCAGTACTTC	CASSPRGSGGIEWTQYF
NA	TRBV11-2	NA	TRBJ1-1	TGTGCCAGCAGCTTAGGGACCGGGTCTGTCCCTTTCTTT	CASSLGTGSVPFF
NA	TRBV18	NA	TRBJ1-4	TGTGCCAGCTCACCTGGCTCTAGTGAAAAACTGTTTTTT	CASSPGSSEKLFF
NA	TRBV5-1	NA	TRBJ2-7	TGCGCCAGCAGCTCTATTCCTGCGGTAGCGGACTCCTACGAGCAGTACTTC	CASSSIPAVADSYEQYF